The text below deals with one T cell receptor beta chain. Germline V gene data show CDR1 as SQVTM and CDR2 as ANQGSEA. The CDR3 contains 17 residues. TCRdb re-analyzed the 5' RACE reads; it lists each CDR3 protein once, without DNA. This sample's clone table lists approximately 550,000 distinct CDR3 sequences. The sample belongs to a study of T cells expressing NK-cell markers. Study as a whole: The study sequenced eight donors, seven HCMV-seropositive and one seronegative.

Source material: blood T cells: a sorted CD56 or NKG2C T cell subset, CD4+ or CD8+ T cells, or bulk PBMC T cells (not recorded which). This chain uses TRBV29-1 with TRBJ2-5; lacking DNA, the TRBD2 call made by TCRdb goes unchecked. The receptor was isolated from a man aged 18 to 35 in good health. The CDR3: CSVEDTLAGLLQETQYF.